Detailed here is one T cell receptor (beta chain). The V and J ends lost 6 bases and 5 bases, in that order; junction bases with no gene match: 6. This CDR3 region has 14 residues. Looked up from germline, CDR1 is SGHRS and CDR2 is YFSETQ. The data originate from a study of blood T cell repertoires in COVID-19. Study details: Sample material is recorded as cDNA or gDNA derived from T cells, B-cell-depleted T cells, or PBMCs.

The table came from immunoSEQ multiplex PCR; TCRdb's copy has only in-frame clones and leaves some out. The sample comprises some 110,000 clones, 86% of which are singletons, and 6% to 9.5% rests with the top ten. The receptor was derived from a man aged 70 or older who had recovered from COVID-19. This sequence joins TRBV5-1 and TRBJ1-1, with 11 positions matching TRBD1. Sequencing input: peripheral blood. The CDR3 DNA follows: TGCGCCAGCACCGCAGGGACAGGGGGTACTGAAGCTTTCTTT. Translation: CASTAGTGGTEAFF.